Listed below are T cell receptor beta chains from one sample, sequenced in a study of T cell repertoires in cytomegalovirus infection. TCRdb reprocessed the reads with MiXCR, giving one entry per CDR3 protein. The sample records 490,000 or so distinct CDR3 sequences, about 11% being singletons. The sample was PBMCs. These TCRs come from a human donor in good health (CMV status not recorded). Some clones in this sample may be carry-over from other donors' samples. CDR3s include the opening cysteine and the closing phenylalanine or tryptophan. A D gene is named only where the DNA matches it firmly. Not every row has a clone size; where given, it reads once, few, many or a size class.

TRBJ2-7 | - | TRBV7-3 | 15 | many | TGTGCCAGCAGCTTAGGGTCGGGGACAACCTACGAGCAGTACTTC | CASSLGSGTTYEQYF
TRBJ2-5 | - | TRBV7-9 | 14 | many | TGTGCCAGCAGCTCTGGGACTCTCCAAGAGACCCAGTACTTC | CASSSGTLQETQYF
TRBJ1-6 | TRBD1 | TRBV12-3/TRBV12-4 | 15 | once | TGTGCCAGCAGTCTGCCCGGGACAGCCAATTCACCCCTCCACTTT | CASSLPGTANSPLHF
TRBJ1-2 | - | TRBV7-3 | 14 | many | TGTGCCAGCAGCCTTGGACTTTCGGGCGGAGGCTACACCTTC | CASSLGLSGGGYTF
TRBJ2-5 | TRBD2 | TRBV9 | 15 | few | TGTGCCAGCAGCGTAGGGGCTAGCGGGCGGGAGACCCAGTACTTC | CASSVGASGRETQYF
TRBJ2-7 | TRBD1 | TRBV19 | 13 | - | TGTGCCACCCTTGGACAGGGCCTCTACGAGCAGTACTTC | CATLGQGLYEQYF
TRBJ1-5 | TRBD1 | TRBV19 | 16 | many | TGTGCCACCTCGTCGGACAGGGAAGGGTTAAATCAGCCCCAGCATTTT | CATSSDREGLNQPQHF
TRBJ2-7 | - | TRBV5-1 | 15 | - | TGCGCCAGCAGCTTTTCGTCAGACTCCCTGTACGAGCAGTACTTC | CASSFSSDSLYEQYF
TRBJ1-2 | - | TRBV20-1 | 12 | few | TGCAGTGCCCCGGTACAGGGTTATGGCTACACCTTC | CSAPVQGYGYTF
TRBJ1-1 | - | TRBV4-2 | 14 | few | TGTGCCAGCAGCCAAGAGGAAGTCGCCGGCGGAGCTTTCTTT | CASSQEEVAGGAFF
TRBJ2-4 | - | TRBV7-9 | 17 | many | TGTGCCAGCAGCCCCGCGGGCTCCCATGGGTCCAAAAACATTCAGTACTTC | CASSPAGSHGSKNIQYF
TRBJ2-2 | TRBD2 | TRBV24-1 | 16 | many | TGTGCCACCAGTGATTCCGGACTAGCGGAGGCCGGGGAGCTGTTTTTT | CATSDSGLAEAGELFF
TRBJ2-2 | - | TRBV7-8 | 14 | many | TGTGCCAGCAGCTACCCAGCGTTCGCCGGGGAGCTGTTTTTT | CASSYPAFAGELFF
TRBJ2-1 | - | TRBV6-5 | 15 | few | TGTGCCAGCAGTTCGGCCCAGGGGATGTCGAATGAGCAGTTCTTC | CASSSAQGMSNEQFF
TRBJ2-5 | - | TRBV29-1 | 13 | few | TGCAGCGTTGGCCCCGGTTTAATAGGGACCCAGTACTTC | CSVGPGLIGTQYF
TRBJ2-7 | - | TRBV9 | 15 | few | TGTGCCAGCAGCGTCCGGGACGGCTTCTCCTACGAGCAGTACTTC | CASSVRDGFSYEQYF
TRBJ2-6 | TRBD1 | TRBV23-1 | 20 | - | TGCGCCAGCAGCCCGGCCCTTCCGGGACAGGGGGCGAGTTCTTACAACGTCCTGACTTTC | CASSPALPGQGASSYNVLTF
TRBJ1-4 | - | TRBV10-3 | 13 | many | TGTGCCGTAGCGACGAGTGCTAATGAAAAACTGTTTTTT | CAVATSANEKLFF
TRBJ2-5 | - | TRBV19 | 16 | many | TGTGCCAGTAGTCAGGGGAGGGGGCGTGAACAAGAGACCCAGTACTTC | CASSQGRGREQETQYF
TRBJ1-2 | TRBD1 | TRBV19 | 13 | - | TGTGCCAGCGGGCGACAGGGAGGCTATGGCTACACCTTC | CASGRQGGYGYTF
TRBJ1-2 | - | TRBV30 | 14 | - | TGTGCCTGGAGTGACGGCTCCCCTGGGAATGGCTACACCTTC | CAWSDGSPGNGYTF
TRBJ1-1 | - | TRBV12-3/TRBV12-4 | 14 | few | TGTGCCAGCAGTTGGAGAAGGACAAGCACTGAAGCTTTCTTT | CASSWRRTSTEAFF
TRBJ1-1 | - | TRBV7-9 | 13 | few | TGTGCCAGCAGCTCTCCCCGGAACACTGAAGCTTTCTTT | CASSSPRNTEAFF
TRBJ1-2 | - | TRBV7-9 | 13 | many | TGTGCCAGCAGTTCTACAGGGTCATATGGCTACACCTTC | CASSSTGSYGYTF
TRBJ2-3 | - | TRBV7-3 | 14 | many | TGTGCCAGCAGCCCACGGTCTAGCCCAGATACGCAGTATTTT | CASSPRSSPDTQYF
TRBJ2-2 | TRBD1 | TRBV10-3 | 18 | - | TGTGCCATCAGTGGATTTCCAGGGACAGTTAGGAACACCGGGGAGCTGTTTTTT | CAISGFPGTVRNTGELFF
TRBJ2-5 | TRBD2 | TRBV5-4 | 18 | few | TGTGCCAGCAGCCCGGACAGGGCCGGACTAGCGGGAGATGAGACCCAGTACTTC | CASSPDRAGLAGDETQYF
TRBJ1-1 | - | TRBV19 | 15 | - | TGTGCCAGCCGACGAGAATTGTCCATGAACACTGAAGCTTTCTTT | CASRRELSMNTEAFF
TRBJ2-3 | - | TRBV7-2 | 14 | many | TGTGCCAGCAGCTTATCGCCTCTCCCCAATACGCAGTATTTT | CASSLSPLPNTQYF
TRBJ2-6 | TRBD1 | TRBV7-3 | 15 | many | TGTGCCAGCAGCGCCGGGACAGGGAGGGCCAACGTCCTGACTTTC | CASSAGTGRANVLTF
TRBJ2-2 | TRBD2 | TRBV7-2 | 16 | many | TGTGCCAGCAGCCTAGCCAGCGGGAGGGCCATCGGGGAGCTGTTTTTT | CASSLASGRAIGELFF
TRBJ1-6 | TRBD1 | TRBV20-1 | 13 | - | TGCAGTGCTAGTGACAGGGCTAATTCACCCCTCCACTTT | CSASDRANSPLHF
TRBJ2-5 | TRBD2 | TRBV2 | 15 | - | TGTGCCAGCAGTGCCCTGACTAGCGGGGAAGAGACCCAGTACTTC | CASSALTSGEETQYF
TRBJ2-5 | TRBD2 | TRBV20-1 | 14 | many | TGCAGTGCTAGAGATCTAGCGGAAGGAGAGACCCAGTACTTC | CSARDLAEGETQYF
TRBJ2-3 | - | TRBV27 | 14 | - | TGTGCCAGCAGGAAGTACAGTGGCACAGATACGCAGTATTTT | CASRKYSGTDTQYF
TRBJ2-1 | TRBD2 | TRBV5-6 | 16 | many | TGTGCCAGCAGCCCCACCCCCAGCGGGACCTACAATGAGCAGTTCTTC | CASSPTPSGTYNEQFF
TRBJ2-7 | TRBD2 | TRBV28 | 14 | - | TGTGCCAGCCGAAGCCCTAGCGGGAGTTACGAGCAGTACTTC | CASRSPSGSYEQYF
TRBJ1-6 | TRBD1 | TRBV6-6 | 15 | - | TGTGCCAGCAGCCGGACAGGGGGCGAAAATTCACCCCTCCACTTT | CASSRTGGENSPLHF
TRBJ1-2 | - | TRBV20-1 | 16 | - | TGCAGTGCTAGAGTCGCGGACAGCCCCAGATGGTATGGCTACACCTTC | CSARVADSPRWYGYTF
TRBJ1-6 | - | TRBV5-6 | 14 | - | TGTGCCAGCAGCTTGGGGGCTGTTAATTCACCCCTCCACTTT | CASSLGAVNSPLHF
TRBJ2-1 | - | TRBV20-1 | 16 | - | TGCAGTGCTAGTTACCTCATGGTAGCGGTCCTTGGTGAGCAGTTCTTC | CSASYLMVAVLGEQFF
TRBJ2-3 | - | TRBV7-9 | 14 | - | TGTGCCAGCAGCAGGGGTCCCGAAGGAGATACGCAGTATTTT | CASSRGPEGDTQYF
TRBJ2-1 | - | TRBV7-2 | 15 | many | TGTGCCAGCAGCCCCCGGGGACCCCACAACAATGAGCAGTTCTTC | CASSPRGPHNNEQFF
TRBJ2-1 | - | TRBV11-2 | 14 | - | TGTGCCAGCAGCTCCGTCGAAAGGCGGAATGAGCAGTTCTTC | CASSSVERRNEQFF
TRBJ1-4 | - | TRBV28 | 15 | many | TGTGCCAGCAGCCCTCCGATGGCAACTAATGAAAAACTGTTTTTT | CASSPPMATNEKLFF
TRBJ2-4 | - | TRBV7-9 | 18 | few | TGTGCCAGCAGCGGGAGTCTAGGCCCCGCCGTGGCCAAAAACATTCAGTACTTC | CASSGSLGPAVAKNIQYF
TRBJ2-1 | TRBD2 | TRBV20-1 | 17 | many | TGCAGTGCTAGAATCGCTCTCCTAGCGGGAGGTCCCGGTGAGCAGTTCTTC | CSARIALLAGGPGEQFF
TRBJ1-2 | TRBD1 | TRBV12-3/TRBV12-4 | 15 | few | TGTGCCAGCAGTGCTCACAGGGGAGGGGACTATGGCTACACCTTC | CASSAHRGGDYGYTF
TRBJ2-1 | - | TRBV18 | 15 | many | TGTGCCAGCTCACCACGGACAACGTCCTACAATGAGCAGTTCTTC | CASSPRTTSYNEQFF
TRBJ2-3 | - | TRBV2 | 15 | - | TGTGCCAGCGGACAGTCCCACGGAGCCACAGATACGCAGTATTTT | CASGQSHGATDTQYF
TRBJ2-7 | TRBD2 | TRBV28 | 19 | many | TGTGCCAGCAGTTCTTACGAGAACATAGCGGGAGTCGTCTCCTACGAGCAGTACTTC | CASSSYENIAGVVSYEQYF
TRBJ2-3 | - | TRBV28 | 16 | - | TGTGCCAGCAGTTTTGAAGGGGGGTCGACCACAGATACGCAGTATTTT | CASSFEGGSTTDTQYF
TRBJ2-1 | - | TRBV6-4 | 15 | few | TGTGCCAGCAGGGTAAATAGCGGCTCCTACAATGAGCAGTTCTTC | CASRVNSGSYNEQFF
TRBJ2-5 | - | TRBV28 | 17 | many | TGTGCCAGCAGCCCTAGTGGGATAGCGGATGGGAGGGAGACCCAGTACTTC | CASSPSGIADGRETQYF